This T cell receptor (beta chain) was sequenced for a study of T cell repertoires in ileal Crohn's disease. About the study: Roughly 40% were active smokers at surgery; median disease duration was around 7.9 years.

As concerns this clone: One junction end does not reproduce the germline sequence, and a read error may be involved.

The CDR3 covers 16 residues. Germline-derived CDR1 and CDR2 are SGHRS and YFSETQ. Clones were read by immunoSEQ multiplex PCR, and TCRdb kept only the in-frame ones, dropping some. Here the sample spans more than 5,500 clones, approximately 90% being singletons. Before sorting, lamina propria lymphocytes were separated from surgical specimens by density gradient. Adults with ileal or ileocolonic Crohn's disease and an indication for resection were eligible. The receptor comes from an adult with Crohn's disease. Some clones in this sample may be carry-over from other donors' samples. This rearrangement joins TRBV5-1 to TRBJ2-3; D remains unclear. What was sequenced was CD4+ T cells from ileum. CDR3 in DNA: TGCGCCAGCAGCTTGGTCGGCGACGACCGCACAGATGCGCAGTATTTT. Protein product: CASSLVGDDRTDAQYF. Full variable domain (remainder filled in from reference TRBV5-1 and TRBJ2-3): KAGVTQTPRYLIKTRGQQVTLSCSPISGHRSVSWYQQTPGQGLQFLFEYFSETQRNKGNFPGRFSGRQFSNSRSEMNVSTLELGDSALYLCASSLVGDDRTDAQYFGPGTRLTVL.